The T cell receptor beta chain described here comes from a study of blood T cell repertoires in COVID-19. Turning to the study itself: Sites across the United States, Italy and Spain contributed samples from acute and convalescent COVID-19. Nucleic acid was either cDNA or gDNA, and it came from T cells, B-cell-depleted T cells, or PBMCs.

The V segment lost 0 bases and the J segment 0 bases; nucleotides outside the gene matches: 5. CDR1 and CDR2 (germline): SQVTM, ANQGSEA. The CDR3 consists of 17 residues. Authors' processing steps: By means of reference gene primer amplification, nucleated cell counts were estimated. Produced via immunoSEQ multiplex PCR; TCRdb's table is partial and in-frame only. For V, J and clone size, that table is used; D and trimming come from the DNA. Among hundreds of thousands of clones listed, approximately 90% were seen once. Material: peripheral blood. The rearrangement uses TRBV29-1 and TRBJ2-1, with TRBD2 matching 10 bases. This clonotype was obtained from a woman aged 30 to 39 with active or convalescent COVID-19. CDR3 loop: CSVEDGSSGGSYNEQFF. The CDR3 DNA sequence: TGCAGCGTTGAAGATGGTTCTAGCGGGGGCTCCTACAATGAGCAGTTCTTC.